This T cell receptor beta chain was documented in a study of blood T cell repertoires in COVID-19. Produced via immunoSEQ multiplex PCR; TCRdb's table is partial and in-frame only. The sample contains roughly 140,000 clones, over 75% of which appear only once. A single count supports this clone. V shed 7 bases and J shed 3 bases, with 15 bases lying between them. The CDR3 has 14 residues. Germline values: CDR1 MRHNA, CDR2 SNTAGT. The sample was peripheral blood. This sequence was found in a woman aged 45 to 65 with acute or convalescent COVID-19. This rearrangement joins TRBV6-4 to TRBJ1-2; TRBD1 is a possible D gene (5 bases). The CDR3 DNA sequence: TGTGCCAGCATTGCCCCCGGCAGGGACTATGGCTACACCTTC. Translating gives CASIAPGRDYGYTF.